This T cell receptor (beta chain) derives from a study of CD8 T cells in ankylosing spondylitis. Quantitative 5'-RACE was performed with molecular barcodes, and it yielded the TCR beta libraries. MiXCR, run by TCRdb on the 5' RACE reads, gives a single entry per CDR3 protein. The sample consists of 40,000 to 50,000 distinct CDR3 sequences, around 2.8% of them appearing once. J gave up 0 bases and V 4 bases, and 9 bases lay outside the gene matches. The germline CDR1 and CDR2 sequences are SGDLS and YYNGEE. The CDR3 spans 17 residues. This clonotype has a count of ten or more. The rearrangement links TRBV9 to TRBJ1-1; 10 bases are a match to TRBD1. Sequencing was performed on blood, either unsorted or a sorted T cell fraction (not recorded which). The TCR originated in a male donor with ankylosing spondylitis or in good health (not recorded which). CDR3 bases: TGTGCCAGCAGCATAGGCGGGACAGGGGCTCTGAACACTGAAGCTTTCTTT. Translated, it gives CASSIGGTGALNTEAFF.